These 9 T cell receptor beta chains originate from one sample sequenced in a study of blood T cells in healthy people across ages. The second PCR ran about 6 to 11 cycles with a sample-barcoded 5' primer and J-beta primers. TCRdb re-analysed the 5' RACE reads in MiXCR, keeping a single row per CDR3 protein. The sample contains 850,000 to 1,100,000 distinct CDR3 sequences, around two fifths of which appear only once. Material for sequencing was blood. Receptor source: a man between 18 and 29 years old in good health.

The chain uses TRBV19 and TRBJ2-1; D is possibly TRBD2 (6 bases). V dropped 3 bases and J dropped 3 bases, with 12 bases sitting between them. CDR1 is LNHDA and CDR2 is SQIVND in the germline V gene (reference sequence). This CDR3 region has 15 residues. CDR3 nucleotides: TGTGCCAGTAGTATGACTAGTGGGGACTACAATGAGCAGTTCTTC. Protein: CASSMTSGDYNEQFF.

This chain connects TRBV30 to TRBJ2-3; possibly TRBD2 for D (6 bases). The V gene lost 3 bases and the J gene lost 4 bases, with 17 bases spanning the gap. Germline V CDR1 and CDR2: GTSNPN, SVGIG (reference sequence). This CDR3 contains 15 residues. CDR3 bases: TGTGCCTGGAGGCGAACGGGGGATTCCCCAGATACGCAGTATTTT. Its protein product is CAWRRTGDSPDTQYF.

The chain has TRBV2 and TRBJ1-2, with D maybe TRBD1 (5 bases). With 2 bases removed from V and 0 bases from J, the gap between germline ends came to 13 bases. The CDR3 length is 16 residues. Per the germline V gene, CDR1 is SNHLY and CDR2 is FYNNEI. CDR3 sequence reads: CASSESGAKANYGYTF. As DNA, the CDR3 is TGTGCCAGCAGTGAATCCGGGGCCAAAGCTAACTATGGCTACACCTTC.

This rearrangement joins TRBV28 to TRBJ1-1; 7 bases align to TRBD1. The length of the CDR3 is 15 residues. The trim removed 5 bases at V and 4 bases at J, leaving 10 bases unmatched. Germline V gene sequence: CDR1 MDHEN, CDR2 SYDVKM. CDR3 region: CASSPNDRVGTEAFF. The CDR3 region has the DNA TGTGCCAGCAGTCCGAACGACAGGGTGGGCACTGAAGCTTTCTTT.

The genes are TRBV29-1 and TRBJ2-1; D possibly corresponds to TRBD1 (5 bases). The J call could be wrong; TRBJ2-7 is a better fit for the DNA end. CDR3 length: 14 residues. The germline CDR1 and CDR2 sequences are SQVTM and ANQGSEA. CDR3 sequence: CSVESGRSYNEQYF. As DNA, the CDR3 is TGCAGCGTTGAGTCAGGGCGGTCCTACAATGAGCAGTACTTC.

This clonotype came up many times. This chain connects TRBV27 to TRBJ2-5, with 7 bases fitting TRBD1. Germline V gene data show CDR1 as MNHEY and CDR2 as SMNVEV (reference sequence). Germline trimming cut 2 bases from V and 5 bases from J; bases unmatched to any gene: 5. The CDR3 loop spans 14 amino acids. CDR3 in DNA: TGTGCCAGCAGTTTAGGACAGGCGCGGGAGACCCAGTACTTC. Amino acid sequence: CASSLGQARETQYF.

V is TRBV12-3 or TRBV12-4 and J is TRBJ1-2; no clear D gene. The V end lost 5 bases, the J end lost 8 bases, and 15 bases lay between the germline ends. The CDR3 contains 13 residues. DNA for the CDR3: TGTGCCAGCAGTCCAGGTATGATGGCGGGCTACACCTTC. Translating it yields CASSPGMMAGYTF.

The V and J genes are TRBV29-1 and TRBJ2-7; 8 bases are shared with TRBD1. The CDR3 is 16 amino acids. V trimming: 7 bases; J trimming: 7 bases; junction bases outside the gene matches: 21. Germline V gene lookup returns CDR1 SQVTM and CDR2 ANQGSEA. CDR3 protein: CSAMTRTGSPSREQYF. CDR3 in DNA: TGCAGCGCCATGACCAGGACAGGGTCCCCTTCAAGGGAGCAGTACTTC.

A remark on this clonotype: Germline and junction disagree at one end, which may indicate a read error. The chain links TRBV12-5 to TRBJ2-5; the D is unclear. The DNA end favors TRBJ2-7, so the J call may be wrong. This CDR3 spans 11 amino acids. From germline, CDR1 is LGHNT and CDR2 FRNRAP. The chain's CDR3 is CVSGFNYEQYF. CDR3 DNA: TGTGTTAGTGGTTTTAACTACGAGCAGTACTTC.